The source of this TCR beta chain is a study of blood T cell repertoires in COVID-19. For the study at large: COVID-19 samples collected from the United States, Italy and Spain covered acute and convalescent phases. T cells, B-cell-depleted T cells, or PBMCs supplied cDNA or gDNA.

Germline values: CDR1 MNHNY, CDR2 SVGAGI (reference sequence). Trimming removed 8 bases at V and 2 bases at J, with 13 bases between. The length of the CDR3 is 15 residues. Methods used by the authors: Reference gene primers were amplified, and this amplification served to estimate nucleated cell counts. This table comes from immunoSEQ multiplex PCR, and its TCRdb copy is limited to in-frame clones, with some not included. V and J calls and clone size are those listed in that table; D and trimming were worked out from the DNA. Of some 70,000 clones in the sample, 90% were seen once. Sequencing was performed on peripheral blood. The chain is built from TRBV6-6 and TRBJ2-6; D possibly corresponds to TRBD1 (6 bases). The origin of this receptor is a middle-aged man with acute or convalescent COVID-19. The CDR3 DNA sequence: TGTGCCAGCGGTACAGGGTCCCCTGGGGCCAACGTCCTGACTTTC. Translation gives CASGTGSPGANVLTF.